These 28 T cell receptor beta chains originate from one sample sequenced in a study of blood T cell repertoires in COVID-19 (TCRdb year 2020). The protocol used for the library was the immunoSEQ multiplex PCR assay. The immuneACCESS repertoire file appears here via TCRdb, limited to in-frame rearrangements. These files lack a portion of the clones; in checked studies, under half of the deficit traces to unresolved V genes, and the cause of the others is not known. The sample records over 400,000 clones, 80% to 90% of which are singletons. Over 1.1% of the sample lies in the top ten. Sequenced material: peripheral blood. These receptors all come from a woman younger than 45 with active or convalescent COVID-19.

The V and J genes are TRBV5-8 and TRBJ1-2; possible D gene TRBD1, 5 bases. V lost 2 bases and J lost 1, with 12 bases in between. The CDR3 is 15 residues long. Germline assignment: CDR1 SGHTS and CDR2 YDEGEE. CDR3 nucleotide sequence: TGTGCCAGCAGCTTCAGCCAAGGGGTTAACTATGGCTACACCTTC. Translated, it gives CASSFSQGVNYGYTF.

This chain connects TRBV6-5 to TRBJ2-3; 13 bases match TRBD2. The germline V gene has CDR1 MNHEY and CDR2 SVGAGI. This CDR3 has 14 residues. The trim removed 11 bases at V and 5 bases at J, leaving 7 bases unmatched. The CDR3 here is CASEGLAGVDTQYF. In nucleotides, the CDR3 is TGTGCCTCCGAAGGACTAGCGGGAGTAGATACGCAGTATTTT.

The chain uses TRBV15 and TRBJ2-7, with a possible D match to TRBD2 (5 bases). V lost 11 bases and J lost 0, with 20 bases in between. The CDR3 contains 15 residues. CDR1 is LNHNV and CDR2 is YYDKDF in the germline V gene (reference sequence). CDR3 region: CASTYEGVSSYEQYF. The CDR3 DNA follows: TGTGCCTCGACCTACGAGGGCGTGAGCTCCTACGAGCAGTACTTC.

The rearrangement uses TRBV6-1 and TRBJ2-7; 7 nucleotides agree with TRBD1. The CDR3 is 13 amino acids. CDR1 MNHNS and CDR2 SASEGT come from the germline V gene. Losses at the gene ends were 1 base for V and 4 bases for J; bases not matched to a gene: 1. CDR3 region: CASSEEGAYEQYF. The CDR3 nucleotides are TGTGCCAGCAGTGAAGAGGGGGCTTACGAGCAGTACTTC.

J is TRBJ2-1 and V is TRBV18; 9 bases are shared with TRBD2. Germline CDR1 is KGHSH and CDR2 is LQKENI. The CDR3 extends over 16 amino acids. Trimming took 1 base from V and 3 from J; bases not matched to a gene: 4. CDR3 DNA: TGTGCCAGCTCACCACTAGGACTAGCGAGCTACAATGAGCAGTTCTTC. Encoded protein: CASSPLGLASYNEQFF.

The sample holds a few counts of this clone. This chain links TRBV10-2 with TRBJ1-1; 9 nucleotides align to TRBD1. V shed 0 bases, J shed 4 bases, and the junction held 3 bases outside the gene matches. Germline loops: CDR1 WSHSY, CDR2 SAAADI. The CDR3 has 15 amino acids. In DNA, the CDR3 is TGCGCCAGCAGTGAGTCGGTGACAGGGGGCACTGAAGCTTTCTTT. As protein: CASSESVTGGTEAFF.

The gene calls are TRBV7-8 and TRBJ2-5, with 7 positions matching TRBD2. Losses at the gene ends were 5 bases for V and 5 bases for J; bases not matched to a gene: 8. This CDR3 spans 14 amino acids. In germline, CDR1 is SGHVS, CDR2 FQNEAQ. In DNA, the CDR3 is TGTGCCAGCAGCGAAAGGACTAGTAGTGAGACCCAGTACTTC. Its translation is CASSERTSSETQYF.

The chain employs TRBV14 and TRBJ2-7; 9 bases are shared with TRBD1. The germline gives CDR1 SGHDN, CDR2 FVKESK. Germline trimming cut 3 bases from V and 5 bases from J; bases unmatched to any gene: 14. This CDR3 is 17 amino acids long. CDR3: CASSHPGAGQGFHEQYF. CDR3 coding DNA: TGTGCCAGCAGCCATCCCGGCGCGGGACAGGGATTCCACGAGCAGTACTTC.

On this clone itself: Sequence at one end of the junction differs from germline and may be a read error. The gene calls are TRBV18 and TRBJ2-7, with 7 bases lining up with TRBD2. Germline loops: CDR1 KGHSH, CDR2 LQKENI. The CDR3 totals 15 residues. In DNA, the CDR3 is TGTGCCAGCTCTCCACGTGCGATGGGAGGGTACGAGCAGTACTTC. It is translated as CASSPRAMGGYEQYF.

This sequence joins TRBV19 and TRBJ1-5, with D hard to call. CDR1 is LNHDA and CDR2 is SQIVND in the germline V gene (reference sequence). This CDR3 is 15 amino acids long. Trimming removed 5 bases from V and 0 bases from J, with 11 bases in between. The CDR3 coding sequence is TGTGCCAGTAGTGAACAGCCCTATAGCAATCAGCCCCAGCATTTT. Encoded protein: CASSEQPYSNQPQHF.

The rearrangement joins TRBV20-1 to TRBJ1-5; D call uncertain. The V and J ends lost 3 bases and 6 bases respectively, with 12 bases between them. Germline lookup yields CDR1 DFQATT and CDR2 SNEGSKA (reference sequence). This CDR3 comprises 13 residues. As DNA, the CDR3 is TGCAGTGCTAGTCGTGACATTCTTCAGCCCCAGCATTTT. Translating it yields CSASRDILQPQHF.

In nucleotides, the CDR3 is TGTGCCAGCAGTCAGGGGGCCAGGGAAAAACTGTTTTTT. This gives the protein CASSQGAREKLFF. The chain has TRBV6-5 and TRBJ1-4, with 8 bases aligning to TRBD1. The CDR3 covers 13 residues. Germline V lookup: CDR1 MNHEY, CDR2 SVGAGI. Trimming cost V 5 bases and J 8 bases; bases outside gene matches: 4.

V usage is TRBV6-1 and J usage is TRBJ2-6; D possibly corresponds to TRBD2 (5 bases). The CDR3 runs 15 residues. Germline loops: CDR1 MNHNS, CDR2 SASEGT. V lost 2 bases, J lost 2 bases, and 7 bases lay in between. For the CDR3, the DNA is TGTGCCAGCAGTGAACTGGGAGCTGGGGCCAACGTCCTGACTTTC. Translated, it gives CASSELGAGANVLTF.

Here the CDR3 reads CASSLSYGLGPSTDTQYF. The CDR3 DNA sequence: TGTGCCAGCAGTTTATCATATGGTCTTGGCCCCTCCACAGATACGCAGTATTTT. V gene TRBV27 combines with J gene TRBJ2-3; no firm D call. V lost 0 bases to trimming and J lost 2 bases, with 18 bases between them. The germline V gene has CDR1 MNHEY and CDR2 SMNVEV (reference sequence). This CDR3 has 18 amino acids.

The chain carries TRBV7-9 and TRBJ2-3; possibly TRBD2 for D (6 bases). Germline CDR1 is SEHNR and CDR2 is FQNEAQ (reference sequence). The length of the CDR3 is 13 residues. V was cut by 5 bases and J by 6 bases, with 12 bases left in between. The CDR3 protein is CASSLGGMDTQYF. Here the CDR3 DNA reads TGTGCCAGCAGCCTCGGGGGTATGGATACGCAGTATTTT.

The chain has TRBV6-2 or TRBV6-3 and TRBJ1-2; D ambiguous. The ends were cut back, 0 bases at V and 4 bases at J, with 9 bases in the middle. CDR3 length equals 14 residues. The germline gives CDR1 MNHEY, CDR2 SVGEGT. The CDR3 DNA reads TGTGCCAGCAGTTACTCGATGTCTAGCTATGGCTACACCTTC. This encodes CASSYSMSSYGYTF.

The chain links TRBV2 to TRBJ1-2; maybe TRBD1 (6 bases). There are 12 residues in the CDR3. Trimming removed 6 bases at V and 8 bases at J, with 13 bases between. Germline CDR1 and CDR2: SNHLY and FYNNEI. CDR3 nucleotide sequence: TGTGCCAGCAGGGACCCTAGGGGGGGCTACACCTTC. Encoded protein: CASRDPRGGYTF.

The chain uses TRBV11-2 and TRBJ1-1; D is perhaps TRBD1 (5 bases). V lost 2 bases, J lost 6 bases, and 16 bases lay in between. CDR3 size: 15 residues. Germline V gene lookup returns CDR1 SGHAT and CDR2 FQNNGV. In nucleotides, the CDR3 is TGTGCCAGCAGCTTACCCGGGTGGGGGGGTGCTGAAGCTTTCTTT. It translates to CASSLPGWGGAEAFF. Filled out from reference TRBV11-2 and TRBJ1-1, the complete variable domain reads EAGVAQSPRYKIIEKRQSVAFWCNPISGHATLYWYQQILGQGPKLLIQFQNNGVVDDSQLPKDRFSAERLKGVDSTLKIQPAKLEDSAVYLCASSLPGWGGAEAFFGQGTRLTVV.

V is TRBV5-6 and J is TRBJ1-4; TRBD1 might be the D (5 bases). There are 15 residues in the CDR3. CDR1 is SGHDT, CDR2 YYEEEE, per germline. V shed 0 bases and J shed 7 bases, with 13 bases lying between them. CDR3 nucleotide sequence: TGTGCCAGCAGCTTGGCCCCAGGGTCAGGTGAAAAACTGTTTTTT. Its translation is CASSLAPGSGEKLFF.

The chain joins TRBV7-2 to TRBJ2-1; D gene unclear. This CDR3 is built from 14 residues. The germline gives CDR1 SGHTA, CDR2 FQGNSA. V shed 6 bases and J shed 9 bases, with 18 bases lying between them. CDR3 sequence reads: CASRIGGLGVEQFF. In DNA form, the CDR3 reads TGTGCCAGCAGAATAGGTGGGCTGGGTGTTGAGCAGTTCTTC.

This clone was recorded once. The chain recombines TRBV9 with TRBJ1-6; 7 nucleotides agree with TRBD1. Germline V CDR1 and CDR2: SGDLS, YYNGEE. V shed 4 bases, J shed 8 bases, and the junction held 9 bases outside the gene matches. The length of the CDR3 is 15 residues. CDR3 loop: CASSPRQGLDSPLHF. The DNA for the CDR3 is TGTGCCAGCAGCCCACGACAGGGTCTTGATTCACCCCTCCACTTT.

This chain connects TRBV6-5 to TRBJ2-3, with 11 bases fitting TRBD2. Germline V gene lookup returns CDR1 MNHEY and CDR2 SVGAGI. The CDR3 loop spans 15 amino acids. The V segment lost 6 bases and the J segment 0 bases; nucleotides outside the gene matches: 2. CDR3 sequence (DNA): TGTGCCAGCAGAAGACTAGCGGGAAGCACAGATACGCAGTATTTT. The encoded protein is CASRRLAGSTDTQYF.

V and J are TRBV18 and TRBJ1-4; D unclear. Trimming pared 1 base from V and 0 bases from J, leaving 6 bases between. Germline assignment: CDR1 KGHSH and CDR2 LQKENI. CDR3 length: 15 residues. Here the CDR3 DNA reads TGTGCCAGCTCACCACGAGATGCAACTAATGAAAAACTGTTTTTT. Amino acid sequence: CASSPRDATNEKLFF.

This chain's CDR3 is CASCSMDRGTLNTEAFF. The CDR3 nucleotides are TGTGCCAGTTGTAGTATGGACAGGGGGACGCTGAACACTGAAGCTTTCTTT. The rearrangement links TRBV19 to TRBJ1-1; 10 nucleotides line up with TRBD1. The CDR3 covers 17 residues. The J segment lost 0 bases and the V segment lost 8 bases, leaving 12 bases of the junction unmatched. The germline V gene has CDR1 LNHDA and CDR2 SQIVND (reference sequence).

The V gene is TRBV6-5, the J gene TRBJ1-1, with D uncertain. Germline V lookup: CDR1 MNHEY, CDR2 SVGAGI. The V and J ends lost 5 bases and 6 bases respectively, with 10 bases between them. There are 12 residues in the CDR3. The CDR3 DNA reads TGTGCCAGCAGTCACAGTGACGCTGAAGCTTTCTTT. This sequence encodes CASSHSDAEAFF.

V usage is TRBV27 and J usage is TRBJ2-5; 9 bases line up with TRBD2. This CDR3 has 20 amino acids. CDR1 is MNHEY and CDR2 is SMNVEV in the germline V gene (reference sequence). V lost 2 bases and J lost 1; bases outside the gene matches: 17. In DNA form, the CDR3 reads TGTGCCAGCAGTTTAATGGCCTATAGCGGGAGCCCTGTTTTCCAAGAGACCCAGTACTTC. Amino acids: CASSLMAYSGSPVFQETQYF.

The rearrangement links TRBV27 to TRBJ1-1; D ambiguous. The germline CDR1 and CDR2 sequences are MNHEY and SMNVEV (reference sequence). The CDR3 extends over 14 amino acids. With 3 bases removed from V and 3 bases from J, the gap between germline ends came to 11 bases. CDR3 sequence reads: CASSFVGADTEAFF. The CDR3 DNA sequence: TGTGCCAGCAGTTTCGTGGGCGCCGACACTGAAGCTTTCTTT.

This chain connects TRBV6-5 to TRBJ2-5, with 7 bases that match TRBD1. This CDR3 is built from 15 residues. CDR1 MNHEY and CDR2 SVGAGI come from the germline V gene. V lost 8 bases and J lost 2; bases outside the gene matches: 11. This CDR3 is CASAATSRGQETQYF. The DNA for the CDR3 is TGTGCCAGCGCGGCAACTTCCAGGGGGCAAGAGACCCAGTACTTC.